These 4 T cell receptor beta chains originate from one sample sequenced in a study of T cell clonality in common variable immunodeficiency. Which antigens these TCRs recognize remains unknown. The assay was immunoSEQ multiplex PCR, and TCRdb's table has in-frame clones only and misses some. This record lists about 28,000 clones, none seen once only, and the top ten clones contain approximately 3.1%. Study-level results: In common variable immunodeficiency, TCR beta chains reportedly carried fewer deletions and N-nucleotide insertions.

The sample comprised peripheral blood mononuclear cells. These receptors originate from a human donor with common variable immunodeficiency.

This clone was detected a few times. The CDR3 goes on 3 residues after the read ends, and that part is filled in from the germline J gene. This chain links TRBV19 with TRBJ1-1; weak D call: TRBD1 (6 bases). This CDR3 has 14 amino acids. CDR1 LNHDA and CDR2 SQIVND come from the germline V gene (reference sequence). The V end was cut by 6 bases, the J end by 5 bases, with 16 bases between. CDR3 loop: CASSLVQGRTEAFF. Partial CDR3 DNA: TGTGCCAGTAGCCTAGTACAGGGAAGGACTGAA.

This clone was found many times. The read halts 3 residues ahead of the CDR3 end, with the missing end drawn from the germline J gene. The chain uses TRBV30 and TRBJ1-1; D unclear. V was pared by 1 base and J by 4 bases, with 13 bases between. The CDR3 has 14 amino acids. CDR1 is GTSNPN and CDR2 is SVGIG in the germline V gene (reference sequence). The sequenced part of the CDR3 DNA is TGTGCCTGGAGTGCAGGTGGATTCGGCACTGAA. It encodes CAWSAGGFGTE. The whole CDR3 reads CAWSAGGFGTEAFF. Full variable domain (remainder filled in from reference TRBV30 and TRBJ1-1): SQTIHQWPATLVQPVGSPLSLECTVEGTSNPNLYWYRQAAGRGLQLLFYSVGIGQISSEVPQNLSASRPQDRQFILSSKKLLLSDSGFYLCAWSAGGFGTEAFFGQGTRLTVV.

With regard to this clone: The DNA ends 3 residues before the CDR3 does, and the rest of the CDR3 is filled in from the germline J gene. The V gene is TRBV7-6, the J gene TRBJ2-5, with a possible D match to TRBD2 (6 bases). CDR3 length: 15 amino acids. Germline V gene data show CDR1 as SGHVS and CDR2 as FNYEAQ. With 5 bases removed from V and 2 bases from J, the gap between germline ends came to 15 bases. Incomplete CDR3 DNA: TGTGCCAGCAGCCCGACGCCGACTAGACAAGAGACC. Protein: CASSPTPTRQET. The full CDR3 reads CASSPTPTRQETQYF.

Only a few counts were recorded for this clone. With the read ending 3 residues before the CDR3 end, the germline J gene is used to fill in that end. V is TRBV30 and J is TRBJ2-2; the D is unclear. The CDR3 is 13 amino acids. The V gene lost 3 bases and the J gene lost 2 bases, with 7 bases spanning the gap. Germline-derived CDR1 and CDR2 are GTSNPN and SVGIG (reference sequence). The CDR3 loop is CAWRSLNTGELFF. CDR3 DNA (partial): TGTGCCTGGAGGTCCCTTAACACCGGGGAG.